Listed below are T cell receptor beta chains from one sample, sequenced in a study of beta chain features in type 1 diabetes. The repertoire was sequenced with immunoSEQ multiplex PCR; TCRdb's copy has only in-frame clones and lacks some. The sample holds approximately 470,000 clones; around 30% are singletons and the top ten take 0.05% to 0.065%. The sample was naive CD4+ T cells from blood. All receptors derive from a man younger than 35 in good health. CDR3s include the opening cysteine and the closing phenylalanine or tryptophan. A D gene is named only where the DNA matches it firmly.

CDR3aa | v_gene | d_gene | j_gene
CASSKGQGAVADTQYF | TRBV28 | TRBD1 | TRBJ2-3
CSVAGETYEQYF | TRBV29-1 | TRBD2 | TRBJ2-7
CSVTGTLIDTQYF | TRBV29-1 | . | TRBJ2-3
CASSLVASGSPDTQYF | TRBV7-2 | TRBD2 | TRBJ2-3
CASSTYTITSYGYTF | TRBV7-9 | . | TRBJ1-2
CASSYDSSETQYF | TRBV5-1 | . | TRBJ2-5
CASSGLSGRDTGELFF | TRBV25-1 | TRBD2 | TRBJ2-2
CASSQDLLAGSRGVYNEQFF | TRBV4-3 | TRBD2 | TRBJ2-1
CASSVMSTDTQYF | TRBV9 | . | TRBJ2-3
CASSQDGTGTTGVTDTQYF | TRBV4-1 | TRBD1 | TRBJ2-3